A selection of T cell receptor beta chains follows, all from one sample in a study of shared clonotypes between healthy human individuals. The data were produced by immunoSEQ multiplex PCR, yet TCRdb's version contains in-frame clones alone and is incomplete. Of 2 million to 2.5 million clones listed, around 90% were seen once; the top ten hold around 0.35%. Sequencing used naive CD4+ T cells from PBMCs. The receptors derive from a young man in good health. Some clones in this sample may be carry-over from other donors' samples. Each CDR3 is given with its conserved first and last residue. The D gene is left open where the match is weak. Size tells how often a clone was seen (once, few, many) or the class of an expanded clone, and some rows leave it out.

len	v_gene	d_gene	abundance	j_gene	CDR3nt	CDR3aa
18	TRBV4-3	.	.	TRBJ1-1	TGCGCCAGCAGCCAGGTCCCTCGTACCGGGACACAGAACACTGAAGCTTTCTTT	CASSQVPRTGTQNTEAFF
15	TRBV5-1	TRBD1	.	TRBJ1-1	TGCGCCAGCAGCCCCGCCGGGACAGTAAACACTGAAGCTTTCTTT	CASSPAGTVNTEAFF
15	TRBV5-6	.	.	TRBJ2-1	TGTGCCAGCAGCCGGACCCTCCGCTTCTACAATGAGCAGTTCTTC	CASSRTLRFYNEQFF
15	TRBV7-9	TRBD2	.	TRBJ2-1	TGTGCCACCACCCTCGGCGGGAGCTCCTACAATGAGCAGTTCTTC	CATTLGGSSYNEQFF
15	TRBV5-4	.	.	TRBJ2-3	TGTGCCAGCAGCACGAGGGGGGGGGTAACAGATACGCAGTATTTT	CASSTRGGVTDTQYF
15	TRBV5-4	.	.	TRBJ2-3	TGTGCCAGCAGCTTGGACGGAGGGCCTACAGATACGCAGTATTTT	CASSLDGGPTDTQYF
15	TRBV30	TRBD1	.	TRBJ1-5	TGTGCCTGGAGTGCACAGGGGGCGAGCAATCAGCCTCAGCATTTT	CAWSAQGASNQPQHF
16	TRBV7-3	TRBD2	once	TRBJ2-3	TGTGCCAGCAGCTCAGGACTAGCGGGATCAACAGATACGCAGTATTTT	CASSSGLAGSTDTQYF
15	TRBV4-2	.	.	TRBJ2-2	TGTGCCAGCAGGAGGGCTAGCGATAACACCGGGGAGCTGTTTTTT	CASRRASDNTGELFF
16	TRBV28	.	.	TRBJ2-1	TGTGCCAGCAGCACACCCGATGGGGGAGGTTACAATGAGCAGTTCTTC	CASSTPDGGGYNEQFF
15	TRBV6-1	TRBD1	.	TRBJ1-4	TGTGCCAGCAGCCCCTACCGGGGACAGCATGAAAAACTGTTTTTT	CASSPYRGQHEKLFF
13	TRBV6-1	.	.	TRBJ2-7	TGTGCCAGCAGTTATCACAGAACCTACGAGCAGTACTTC	CASSYHRTYEQYF
12	TRBV5-4	.	.	TRBJ2-7	TGTGCCAGCAGCTTGGGCGGTGACGAGCAGTACTTC	CASSLGGDEQYF
15	TRBV21-1	.	.	TRBJ1-1	TGTGCCAGCAGCACCAACAGGGGACTGAACACTGAAGCTTTCTTT	CASSTNRGLNTEAFF
14	TRBV6-5	.	.	TRBJ2-7	TGTGCCAGCAGTCTTCAGGGTCTCACGGTCGAGCAGTACTTC	CASSLQGLTVEQYF
16	TRBV28	.	.	TRBJ1-1	TGTGCCAGCAGTTTACTCCGACAGGAGCCGAACACTGAAGCTTTCTTT	CASSLLRQEPNTEAFF
14	TRBV7-9	TRBD1	.	TRBJ1-1	TGTGCCAGCAGCAGGGACAGGGGCCACACTGAAGCTTTCTTT	CASSRDRGHTEAFF
13	TRBV7-3	.	.	TRBJ1-1	TGTGCCAGCAGCCCCGACCCTACCTGGGCGGCTTTCTTT	CASSPDPTWAAFF
14	TRBV7-3	.	.	TRBJ2-4	TGTGCCAGCAGCTCGTCCCACAGGGCAAACATTCAGTACTTC	CASSSSHRANIQYF
17	TRBV28	.	.	TRBJ1-5	TGTGCCAGCAGTTACCTAGGGGCAGTGGCGAGCAATCAGCCCCAGCATTTT	CASSYLGAVASNQPQHF
13	TRBV6-5	TRBD2	.	TRBJ2-7	TGTGCCAGCAGTTACAGCGGGAGCTACGAGCAGTACTTC	CASSYSGSYEQYF
19	TRBV5-6	TRBD1	.	TRBJ2-7	TGTGCCAGCAGCTTGAGTCGGAGAGGGACAGGGAAAGGGGCCTACGAGCAGTACTTC	CASSLSRRGTGKGAYEQYF
15	TRBV30	.	.	TRBJ1-1	TGTGCCTGGAGTGTGGAAGGGGGGCGGGGCGCTGAAGCTTTCTTT	CAWSVEGGRGAEAFF
14	TRBV6-6	.	once	TRBJ2-7	TGTGCCAGCAGTTACTCCGGGGACCCCTACGAGCAGTACTTC	CASSYSGDPYEQYF
14	TRBV6-1	.	.	TRBJ1-2	TGTGCCAGCGTTTTGGTCTCCCGGGACTATGGCTACACCTTC	CASVLVSRDYGYTF
14	TRBV5-4	.	.	TRBJ2-7	TGTGCCAGCAGCTTGTACAACCCCTCCTACGAGCAGTACTTC	CASSLYNPSYEQYF
14	TRBV7-2	.	.	TRBJ1-2	TGTGCCAGCAGCTTACTTGGTCAGGGTGATGGCTACACCTTC	CASSLLGQGDGYTF
17	TRBV27	.	.	TRBJ2-1	TGTGCCAGCAGTTTCTACAGGGCCGCCAACCCCTACAATGAGCAGTTCTTC	CASSFYRAANPYNEQFF
12	TRBV28	.	once	TRBJ1-5	TGTGCCAGCAGTTTGGGACCCAATACGGCGCATTTT	CASSLGPNTAHF
15	TRBV4-1	TRBD2	.	TRBJ2-7	TGCGCCAGCAGCCAACCTAGCGGGAGGTCCTACGAGCAGTACTTC	CASSQPSGRSYEQYF
17	TRBV5-1	TRBD2	.	TRBJ2-1	TGCGCCAGCAGCCTCCCGCTAGCGGGAAGCTCCTACAATGAGCAGTTCTTC	CASSLPLAGSSYNEQFF
16	TRBV6-5	TRBD2	.	TRBJ2-7	TGTGCCAGCAGTTACTCGAAAGCGGGAGGGCCCTACGAGCAGTACTTC	CASSYSKAGGPYEQYF
15	TRBV5-1	TRBD1	.	TRBJ2-1	TGCGCCAGCAGCTTAAACACAGGGGAGTACAATGAGCAGTTCTTC	CASSLNTGEYNEQFF
15	TRBV4-1	.	.	TRBJ1-2	TGCGCCAGCAGCCAAGATGGGGCCAGCAACTATGGCTACACCTTC	CASSQDGASNYGYTF
14	TRBV19	TRBD1	.	TRBJ2-7	TGTGTCAGTAGTATAAGGGACAGGATCTACGAGCAGTACTTC	CVSSIRDRIYEQYF
16	TRBV9	.	.	TRBJ2-3	TGTGCCAGCAGCGTAGTAAGATTAGCTAGCACAGATACGCAGTATTTT	CASSVVRLASTDTQYF
16	TRBV5-4	TRBD2	.	TRBJ2-7	TGTGCCAGCAGCTCACCGACTAGCGACAGCTCCTACGAGCAGTACTTC	CASSSPTSDSSYEQYF
15	TRBV28	.	.	TRBJ1-2	TGTGCCAGCAGTTTCAAGTCCGCCGGTAACTATGGCTACACCTTC	CASSFKSAGNYGYTF
12	TRBV2	TRBD1	.	TRBJ1-2	TGTGCCAGCAGTGCGTCAGGGGGCGGAGACACCTTC	CASSASGGGDTF
14	TRBV5-4	TRBD1	.	TRBJ2-7	TGTGCCAGCAGCCGGGACAGCGCCGCCTACGAGCAGTACTTC	CASSRDSAAYEQYF
12	TRBV11-2	TRBD2	.	TRBJ2-7	TGTGCCAGCAGCTCCCCGGGGGGGGAGCAGTACTTC	CASSSPGGEQYF
13	TRBV6-6	.	.	TRBJ2-7	TGTGCCAGCAAACCCGGACACAACTCGGAGCAGTACTTC	CASKPGHNSEQYF
12	TRBV5-6	.	.	TRBJ2-7	TGTGCCAGCAGCGGTTCGGCGGGGGAGCAGTACTTC	CASSGSAGEQYF
17	TRBV5-1	TRBD1	.	TRBJ1-3	TGCGCCAGCAGCTCCCAGGACAGGGGCCTCTCTGGAAACACCATATATTTT	CASSSQDRGLSGNTIYF
14	TRBV5-1	.	.	TRBJ1-1	TGCGCCAGCAGCTTGGGAAGTGGGGACACTGAAGCTTTCTTT	CASSLGSGDTEAFF
18	TRBV5-1	TRBD1	.	TRBJ2-2	TGCGCCAGCAGCTTAACCCAGGGGGCTACGTTCCACACCGGGGAGCTGTTTTTT	CASSLTQGATFHTGELFF
15	TRBV28	TRBD2	.	TRBJ2-1	TGTGCCAGCAGTGGACCGGGACTAGAGCGCAATGAGCAGTTCTTC	CASSGPGLERNEQFF
15	TRBV2	TRBD1	.	TRBJ1-1	TGTGCCAGCAGGCGGGACAGGGGGCCGAGTACTGAAGCTTTCTTT	CASRRDRGPSTEAFF
15	TRBV18	TRBD1	.	TRBJ1-1	TGTGCCAGCTCCTATGGACAGGGTGGTGTCACTGAAGCTTTCTTT	CASSYGQGGVTEAFF
13	TRBV19	TRBD2	.	TRBJ2-5	TGTGCCAGTAGTATGGGACTAGAAGAGACCCAGTACTTC	CASSMGLEETQYF
13	TRBV9	.	.	TRBJ2-5	TGTGCCAGCAGCGTAACTCCCCCAGAGACCCAGTACTTC	CASSVTPPETQYF
14	TRBV7-8	.	.	TRBJ1-5	TGTGCCAGCAGCCAAGACCGGGGGGAGCAGCCCCAGCATTTT	CASSQDRGEQPQHF
11	TRBV7-2	TRBD1	.	TRBJ2-3	TGTGCCAGCAGCTTAATGAACAGGGGAACCTTT	CASSLMNRGTF
12	TRBV30	.	.	TRBJ1-1	TGTGCCTGGAGCGAGACGGTCCTGGGGGCTTTCTTT	CAWSETVLGAFF
16	TRBV19	.	.	TRBJ2-6	TGTGCCAGTAGTATAGATAAGGGGCCTGGGGCCAACGTCCTGACTTTC	CASSIDKGPGANVLTF
15	TRBV7-3	.	.	TRBJ2-1	TGTGCCAGCAGCTTAGAAACTTCAGGTTACAGTGAGCGGTTCTTC	CASSLETSGYSERFF
15	TRBV28	TRBD1	.	TRBJ1-2	TGTGCCAGCAGTTCCGGGACAGGGGGCTCTAGCGGCTACACCTTC	CASSSGTGGSSGYTF
15	TRBV2	.	.	TRBJ2-7	TGTGCCAGCAAACTACAGGACAAGGGGTCCTACGAGCAGTACTTC	CASKLQDKGSYEQYF
15	TRBV5-1	TRBD1	.	TRBJ2-5	TGCGCCAGCAGCCCCCTAGGGACAGGGGAAGAGACCCAGTACTTC	CASSPLGTGEETQYF